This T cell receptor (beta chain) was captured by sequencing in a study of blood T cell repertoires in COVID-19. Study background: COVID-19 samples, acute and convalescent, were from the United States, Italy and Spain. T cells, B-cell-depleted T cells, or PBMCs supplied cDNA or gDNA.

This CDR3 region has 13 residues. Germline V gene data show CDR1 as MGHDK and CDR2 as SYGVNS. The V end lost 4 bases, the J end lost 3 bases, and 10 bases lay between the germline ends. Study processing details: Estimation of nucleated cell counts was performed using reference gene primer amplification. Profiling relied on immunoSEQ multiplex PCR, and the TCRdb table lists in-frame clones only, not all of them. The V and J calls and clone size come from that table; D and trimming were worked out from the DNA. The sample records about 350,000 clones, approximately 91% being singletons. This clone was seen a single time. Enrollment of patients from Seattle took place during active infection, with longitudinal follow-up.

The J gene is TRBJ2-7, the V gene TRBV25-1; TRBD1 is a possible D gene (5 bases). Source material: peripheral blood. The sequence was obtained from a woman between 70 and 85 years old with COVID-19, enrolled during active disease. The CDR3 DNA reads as TGTGCCAGCAGTGGTTCAGGGAACTACGAGCAGTACTTC. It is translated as CASSGSGNYEQYF.